One and the same sample provided the 5 T cell receptor beta chains below, sequenced in a study of blood T cell repertoires in COVID-19. This table comes from immunoSEQ multiplex PCR, and its TCRdb copy is limited to in-frame clones, with some not included. The sample includes about 120,000 clones, about four fifths of them seen just once. Sequencing input: peripheral blood. Every receptor here comes from a man aged 40-49 years with active or convalescent COVID-19.

The V call is TRBV6-5, the J call TRBJ1-6, with a possible D match to TRBD1 (5 bases). The V gene's germline CDR1 is MNHEY and CDR2 SVGAGI. The CDR3 has 14 residues. With 6 bases removed from V and 5 bases from J, the gap between germline ends came to 11 bases. As DNA, the CDR3 is TGTGCCAGCAGCACCGACAGCCATAATTCACCCCTCCACTTT. It specifies CASSTDSHNSPLHF.

J is TRBJ1-5 and V is TRBV27; 7 bases are a match to TRBD1. The junction had 16 bases not matched to a gene; V was cut back by 0 bases and J by 5 bases. This CDR3 spans 19 amino acids. The germline CDR1 and CDR2 sequences are MNHEY and SMNVEV (reference sequence). This CDR3 is CASSLSAGTVSHRDQPQHF. The CDR3 nucleotides read TGTGCCAGCAGTTTATCGGCCGGGACAGTTTCGCATCGGGATCAGCCCCAGCATTTT.

This clone turned up a few times. The chain recombines TRBV4-1 with TRBJ2-7, with 7 bases that match TRBD1. The V and J ends lost 3 bases and 6 bases, in that order; junction bases with no gene match: 11. CDR3 length: 15 amino acids. Germline assignment: CDR1 MGHRA and CDR2 YSYEKL. In DNA form, the CDR3 reads TGCGCCAGCAGCCAGACAGGGCTTCTCGGCGCCGAGCAGTACTTC. Its translation: CASSQTGLLGAEQYF.

This clone was seen a single time. J is TRBJ2-7 and V is TRBV14, with 11 bases fitting TRBD1. Germline V gene sequence: CDR1 SGHDN, CDR2 FVKESK. CDR3 size: 15 residues. J gave up 7 bases and V 4 bases, and 9 bases lay outside the gene matches. The CDR3 bases are TGTGCCAGCAGCCGGCAAGGACAGGGGGCGCGTGAGCAGTACTTC. Translating it yields CASSRQGQGAREQYF.

The genes are TRBV6-5 and TRBJ1-5; no definite D call. CDR3 size: 13 residues. Per germline, CDR1 MNHEY and CDR2 SVGAGI. The V end lost 4 bases, the J end lost 6 bases, and 10 bases lay between the germline ends. CDR3 sequence reads: CASSSEGSQPQHF. Here the CDR3 DNA reads TGTGCCAGCAGTTCTGAGGGTAGTCAGCCCCAGCATTTT.